These 29 T cell receptor beta chains share one sample of origin, sequenced in a study of blood T cell repertoires in COVID-19. Data came from immunoSEQ multiplex PCR; TCRdb stores just in-frame clones and leaves some out. The table lists about 120,000 clones, approximately 83% of them singletons. Sequenced: peripheral blood. Receptor source: a woman aged 70 to 79 with acute or convalescent COVID-19.

The V gene is TRBV4-1, the J gene TRBJ1-1; no definite D call. V was clipped by 2 bases and J by 9 bases, with 16 bases between them. Per the germline V gene, CDR1 is MGHRA and CDR2 is YSYEKL. This CDR3 has 14 residues. The CDR3: CASSQNLAATQAFF. The CDR3 nucleotides read TGCGCCAGCAGCCAAAATTTGGCAGCGACCCAAGCTTTCTTT.

This rearrangement joins TRBV5-5 to TRBJ2-3, with 7 bases identical to TRBD1. J was trimmed by 1 base and V by 2 bases; bases with no gene match: 4. The V gene's germline CDR1 is SGHKS and CDR2 YYEKEE (reference sequence). CDR3 length: 15 amino acids. The CDR3 nucleotides read TGTGCCAGCAGCTTACAGGGGAAGGGCACAGATACGCAGTATTTT. This translates into CASSLQGKGTDTQYF.

The chain carries TRBV5-6 and TRBJ1-5; the D gene is possibly TRBD1 (5 bases). The CDR3 sequence is 17 residues long. The V end lost 2 bases, the J end lost 0 bases, and 15 bases lay between the germline ends. Germline V gene sequence: CDR1 SGHDT, CDR2 YYEEEE. The CDR3 is CASSFRQRPDSNQPQHF. In DNA form, the CDR3 reads TGTGCCAGCAGCTTTAGACAGCGTCCCGATAGCAATCAGCCCCAGCATTTT. The full variable domain, with the rest looked up from reference TRBV5-6 and TRBJ1-5, is DAGVTQSPTHLIKTRGQQVTLRCSPKSGHDTVSWYQQALGQGPQFIFQYYEEEERQRGNFPDRFSGHQFPNYSSELNVNALLLGDSALYLCASSFRQRPDSNQPQHFGDGTRLSIL.

This sequence joins TRBV7-2 and TRBJ1-2; D is perhaps TRBD1 (6 bases). This CDR3 is built from 11 residues. V lost 5 bases and J lost 8, with 9 bases in between. Per the germline V gene, CDR1 is SGHTA and CDR2 is FQGNSA. This CDR3 reads CASSLRGGYTF. The CDR3 DNA follows: TGTGCCAGCAGCCTGAGGGGGGGCTACACCTTC.

The chain joins TRBV27 to TRBJ2-2; D remains unclear. The germline V gene has CDR1 MNHEY and CDR2 SMNVEV (reference sequence). V was clipped by 4 bases and J by 6 bases, with 15 bases between them. CDR3 length: 15 amino acids. The chain's CDR3 is CASSSLPLGSGELFF. CDR3 nucleotide sequence: TGTGCCAGCAGTTCCCTACCGTTGGGCTCCGGGGAGCTGTTTTTT.

CDR3 DNA sequence: TGTGCCACCAGCACGACAGGGGGATCGGAGACCCAGTACTTC. It yields the protein CATSTTGGSETQYF. The chain combines TRBV15 with TRBJ2-5, with 9 positions matching TRBD1. CDR1 is LNHNV and CDR2 is YYDKDF in the germline V gene (reference sequence). This CDR3 spans 14 amino acids. Losses at the gene ends were 4 bases for V and 5 bases for J; bases not matched to a gene: 5.

Only a few counts were recorded for this clone. V usage is TRBV11-2 and J usage is TRBJ2-5; 13 nucleotides agree with TRBD2. This CDR3 is 19 amino acids long. V was pared by 1 base and J by 4 bases, with 12 bases of the junction left unmatched. The V gene's germline CDR1 is SGHAT and CDR2 FQNNGV. The CDR3 reads CASSLGTSGGATSRETQYF. In DNA, the CDR3 is TGTGCCAGCAGCTTAGGGACTAGCGGGGGAGCTACGTCCCGAGAGACCCAGTACTTC.

This sequence joins TRBV7-2 and TRBJ1-2, with 12 bases identical to TRBD1. Germline V gene sequence: CDR1 SGHTA, CDR2 FQGNSA. Unmatched junction bases numbered 13, after V lost 5 bases and J lost 6 bases. CDR3 length: 17 residues. CDR3 sequence reads: CASSMGRDRGRFNGYTF. In nucleotides, the CDR3 is TGTGCCAGCAGCATGGGTCGGGACAGGGGGCGGTTCAATGGCTACACCTTC.

The chain is built from TRBV6-5 and TRBJ1-5, with a possible D match to TRBD1 (6 bases). Germline CDR1 is MNHEY and CDR2 is SVGAGI. Trimming took off 6 bases at V and 7 bases at J, with 16 bases between the two ends. This CDR3 is 14 amino acids long. This chain's CDR3 is CASRGGGTGQPQHF. The CDR3 DNA reads as TGTGCCAGCAGAGGGGGAGGGACTGGGCAGCCCCAGCATTTT.

This chain links TRBV19 with TRBJ1-4, with 7 nucleotides matching TRBD1. The V segment lost 3 bases and the J segment 8 bases; nucleotides outside the gene matches: 6. The CDR3 has 14 residues. Germline V CDR1 and CDR2: LNHDA, SQIVND (reference sequence). In nucleotides, the CDR3 is TGTGCCAGTAGTATGGAGGGGGCATGGGAAAAACTGTTTTTT. It yields the protein CASSMEGAWEKLFF. Variable domain in full (rest from reference TRBV19 and TRBJ1-4): DGGITQSPKYLFRKEGQNVTLSCEQNLNHDAMYWYRQDPGQGLRLIYYSQIVNDFQKGDIAEGYSVSREKKESFPLTVTSAQKNPTAFYLCASSMEGAWEKLFFGSGTQLSVL.

The CDR3 spells CASSLLHGYTF. The CDR3 region has the DNA TGTGCCAGCAGCCTACTTCATGGCTACACCTTC. The V call is TRBV12-3 or TRBV12-4, the J call TRBJ1-2; D is ambiguous. V lost 6 bases and J lost 6, with 8 bases in between. The CDR3 runs to 11 residues.

This chain connects TRBV11-2 to TRBJ1-2, with D hard to call. V gave up 5 bases and J gave up 4 bases, with 14 bases separating them. Germline V lookup: CDR1 SGHAT, CDR2 FQNNGV. The CDR3 totals 14 residues. The CDR3 is CASSLPREGYGYTF. The CDR3 bases are TGTGCCAGCAGCCTTCCGAGGGAGGGCTATGGCTACACCTTC. Combining the CDR3 with reference TRBV11-2 and TRBJ1-2 gives the whole variable domain EAGVAQSPRYKIIEKRQSVAFWCNPISGHATLYWYQQILGQGPKLLIQFQNNGVVDDSQLPKDRFSAERLKGVDSTLKIQPAKLEDSAVYLCASSLPREGYGYTFGSGTRLTVV.

This clone has more than one count but fewer than ten. The chain has TRBV6-6 and TRBJ2-2, with 12 bases identical to TRBD2. With 2 bases clipped from V and 6 bases from J, the junction kept 4 bases outside the gene matches. The CDR3 sequence is 16 residues long. Germline-derived CDR1 and CDR2 are MNHNY and SVGAGI (reference sequence). CDR3 nucleotides: TGTGCCAGCAGTTACCTAGCGGGGGGGCAGGCCGGGGAGCTGTTTTTT. It yields the protein CASSYLAGGQAGELFF.

This clone has a handful of counts. The chain joins TRBV27 to TRBJ1-4; 9 nucleotides match TRBD1. From germline, CDR1 is MNHEY and CDR2 SMNVEV (reference sequence). Trimming took 5 bases from V and 4 from J; bases not matched to a gene: 8. CDR3 size: 16 residues. CDR3 DNA: TGTGCCAGCAGTCCTATAAAGGGACAGGGTAATGAAAAACTGTTTTTT. Its translation is CASSPIKGQGNEKLFF.

This sequence joins TRBV5-4 and TRBJ2-7, with TRBD1 matching over 7 bases. This CDR3 has 12 amino acids. CDR1 is SGHNT, CDR2 YYREEE, per germline (reference sequence). V lost 2 bases to trimming and J lost 4 bases; unmatched junction nucleotides: 0. The CDR3: CASSLQGYEQYF. The CDR3 region has the DNA TGTGCCAGCAGCTTACAGGGGTACGAGCAGTACTTC.

The chain employs TRBV5-1 and TRBJ1-1; 9 bases match TRBD1. CDR3 length: 14 residues. Germline V gene data show CDR1 as SGHRS and CDR2 as YFSETQ. The V gene end was trimmed by 0 bases and the J gene end by 6 bases; junction bases not matched to a gene: 3. In nucleotides, the CDR3 is TGCGCCAGCAGCTTGGAACAGGGGGCGCCTGAAGCTTTCTTT. Protein sequence: CASSLEQGAPEAFF. Full variable domain (rest looked up from reference TRBV5-1 and TRBJ1-1): KAGVTQTPRYLIKTRGQQVTLSCSPISGHRSVSWYQQTPGQGLQFLFEYFSETQRNKGNFPGRFSGRQFSNSRSEMNVSTLELGDSALYLCASSLEQGAPEAFFGQGTRLTVV.

The genes are TRBV2 and TRBJ1-4; 7 nucleotides line up with TRBD1. V was pared by 5 bases and J by 7 bases, with 4 bases of the junction left unmatched. CDR1 is SNHLY, CDR2 FYNNEI, per germline. The CDR3 runs 13 residues. CDR3 sequence: CASSYRGGEKLFF. The DNA for the CDR3 is TGTGCCAGCAGTTACAGGGGAGGTGAAAAACTGTTTTTT.

In this sample, this clone turned up a few times. The chain carries TRBV3-1 (or the pseudogene TRBV3-2) and TRBJ2-3; D unclear. V was trimmed by 1 base and J by 6 bases, leaving 5 bases between them. The CDR3 sequence is 12 residues long. The germline V gene has CDR1 LGHDT and CDR2 YNNKEL (reference sequence). The CDR3: CASSQARDTQYF. In DNA, the CDR3 is TGTGCCAGCAGCCAAGCTCGGGATACGCAGTATTTT.

This chain joins TRBV27 and TRBJ2-3; 7 bases are shared with TRBD1. The V gene's germline CDR1 is MNHEY and CDR2 SMNVEV (reference sequence). V lost 2 bases to trimming and J lost 9 bases; unmatched junction nucleotides: 11. The CDR3 covers 15 residues. DNA for the CDR3: TGTGCCAGCAGTTTAAGGGGGCAGCCCTCGTCAACGCAGTATTTT. Amino acids: CASSLRGQPSSTQYF.

Notes on this clone: The DNA is omitted, as the CDR3 cannot be located on it reliably, and the CDR3 follows TCRdb's listing. The V and J genes are TRBV7-2 and TRBJ1-4; the listed D gene, TRBD1, was not tested against the DNA. Including both end residues, the CDR3 is 15 amino acids long. CDR1 and CDR2 from the germline V gene are SGHTA and FQGNSA. The CDR3 here is CASSFFGQLNEKLFF.

This chain joins TRBV7-9 and TRBJ1-1; a weak D match, TRBD1 (5 bases). V shed 7 bases and J shed 1 base, with 13 bases lying between them. Germline CDR1 SEHNR, CDR2 FQNEAQ (reference sequence). This CDR3 is 14 amino acids long. CDR3 nucleotides: TGTGCCAGCACCCCTACAGGCGGGAACACTGAAGCTTTCTTT. This gives the protein CASTPTGGNTEAFF.

This clone was seen only once. V and J are TRBV5-4 and TRBJ2-3; 12 nucleotides agree with TRBD2. The germline CDR1 and CDR2 sequences are SGHNT and YYREEE (reference sequence). V was pared by 4 bases and J by 6 bases, with 12 bases of the junction left unmatched. This CDR3 spans 17 amino acids. This CDR3 reads CASSLNVGLAGGDTQYF. The CDR3 DNA reads as TGTGCCAGCAGCCTCAACGTCGGGCTAGCGGGGGGGGATACGCAGTATTTT.

V gene TRBV7-9 combines with J gene TRBJ2-5, with TRBD1 matching 9 bases. Germline CDR1 and CDR2: SEHNR and FQNEAQ (reference sequence). J gave up 5 bases and V 2 bases, and 6 bases lay outside the gene matches. CDR3 size: 15 residues. The CDR3 spells CASSLMGQGGETQYF. In nucleotides, the CDR3 is TGTGCCAGCAGCTTAATGGGACAGGGTGGGGAGACCCAGTACTTC.

The chain combines TRBV29-1 with TRBJ2-3; TRBD2 matches 15 bases. Germline values: CDR1 SQVTM, CDR2 ANQGSEA. The J segment lost 3 bases and the V segment lost 4 bases, leaving 5 bases of the junction unmatched. The CDR3 is 16 amino acids. CDR3 sequence reads: CSVVGTSGGRTDTQYF. DNA for the CDR3: TGCAGCGTTGTCGGGACTAGCGGGGGGCGTACAGATACGCAGTATTTT.

V and J are TRBV2 and TRBJ1-6; D is unresolved. Per germline, CDR1 SNHLY and CDR2 FYNNEI. The CDR3 loop spans 13 amino acids. Trimming pared 4 bases from V and 10 bases from J, leaving 11 bases between. Here the CDR3 reads CASSVGVGSPLHF. The CDR3 nucleotides are TGTGCCAGCAGTGTGGGAGTAGGGTCACCCCTCCACTTT. The full variable domain, its missing parts supplied by reference TRBV2 and TRBJ1-6, is EPEVTQTPSHQVTQMGQEVILRCVPISNHLYFYWYRQILGQKVEFLVSFYNNEISEKSEIFDDQFSVERPDGSNFTLKIRSTKLEDSAMYFCASSVGVGSPLHFGNGTRLTVT.

The rearrangement uses TRBV7-9 and TRBJ1-3; D remains ambiguous. CDR3 length equals 13 residues. CDR1 and CDR2 from the germline V gene are SEHNR and FQNEAQ (reference sequence). V was trimmed by 1 base and J by 8 bases, leaving 9 bases between them. The CDR3 region has the DNA TGTGCCAGCAGCTTAGGGGAGAGGGACACCATATATTTT. Its translation: CASSLGERDTIYF.

V gene TRBV19 combines with J gene TRBJ1-4; possibly TRBD1 for D (5 bases). V was shortened by 3 bases and J by 7 bases, with 12 bases between the two germline ends. This CDR3 is built from 14 residues. Germline CDR1 is LNHDA and CDR2 is SQIVND (reference sequence). In DNA form, the CDR3 reads TGTGCCAGTAGTATCCCCAGGGATGGTGAAAAACTGTTTTTT. Translated: CASSIPRDGEKLFF.

This clone was counted between two and nine times. This rearrangement joins TRBV18 to TRBJ2-7; 8 nucleotides agree with TRBD2. Germline V CDR1 and CDR2: KGHSH, LQKENI. There are 12 residues in the CDR3. The V and J ends lost 4 bases and 7 bases, in that order; junction bases with no gene match: 3. CDR3 DNA: TGTGCCAGCTCACAACGGGGGGGTGAGCAGTACGTC. Encoded protein: CASSQRGGEQYV.

The gene calls are TRBV12-3 or TRBV12-4 and TRBJ1-3, with no clear D. There are 12 residues in the CDR3. V dropped 6 bases and J dropped 7 bases, with 10 bases sitting between them. This CDR3 reads CASRPLQNTIYF. In DNA form, the CDR3 reads TGTGCCAGCAGACCATTACAGAACACCATATATTTT.